Below, one T cell receptor beta chain is given with its context. Its antigen is currently unknown. This record comes from a study of cytomegalovirus exposure and HLA in healthy donors. PCR was performed using 60 Vbeta and 13 Jbeta primers. TCRdb keeps only in-frame clones here, not all; method: immunoSEQ multiplex PCR. The sample contains around 180,000 clones, about three quarters of which appear only once. Study-level results: Reports credit the classifier with highly specific, highly sensitive diagnosis of cytomegalovirus status. Three CMV-associated chains were confirmed in vitro to be specific for CMV antigens. One variant, a missense change in DCLRE1C, was linked in a later analysis to TCR beta V- and J-gene trimming. HLA allele associations emerged for about 16,000 TCR beta sequences in a later analysis, at 0.05 false discovery rate.

Germline CDR1 and CDR2: LNHDA and SQIVND (reference sequence). The V and J ends lost 5 bases and 0 bases respectively, with 23 bases between them. The CDR3 runs to 18 residues. This clonotype was sampled from a girl aged 10 to 17 in good health and CMV-seronegative. The sequenced sample was PBMCs. The chain recombines TRBV19 with TRBJ2-7; D not resolved. This CDR3 is CASSADPLLGPDSYEQYF. CDR3 nucleotide sequence: TGTGCCAGTAGTGCCGACCCATTGTTGGGCCCGGACTCCTACGAGCAGTACTTC.